The present T cell receptor (beta chain) was sequenced within a study of OX40 agonist ivuxolimab in advanced cancers. Study-wide context: Allowance was made for prior anti-PD-1, anti-PD-L1 or anti-CTLA-4 therapy, and 40% had some. General study points: Clonal expansion was among the lowest in partial responders at 0.1-3.0 mg/kg, especially CD8+.

Assay used: immunoSEQ multiplex PCR; TCRdb lists only in-frame clones, some missing. The table has 25,000 to 35,000 clones, roughly nine tenths seen once. In the case of this clone: Its antigen is currently unknown.

Excluded were patients having autoimmune disease history or systemic immunosuppression. The CDR3 runs 13 residues. The germline V gene encodes CDR1 SNHLY and CDR2 FYNNEI. With 6 bases clipped from V and 2 bases from J, the junction kept 4 bases outside the gene matches. This TCR was sampled from an adult with an advanced solid tumor such as melanoma, head and neck, liver or kidney cancer. This chain uses TRBV2 with TRBJ2-7; 7 bases are a match to TRBD1. The sample consisted of CD4+ or CD8+ T cells sorted from blood, taken in a trial of the OX40 agonist ivuxolimab. The CDR3 DNA reads TGTGCCAGCAGGCCGGGACAGCCCTACGAGCAGTACTTC. Amino acids: CASRPGQPYEQYF.